The present entry profiles one TCR beta chain with its context. What it binds is not known. The same CDR3 arises from other DNA sequences in this sample as well. Splitting of CD4+ cells produced CD45RA+ naive and CD45RA-negative memory subsets. V was pared by 5 bases and J by 2 bases, with 13 bases between. Germline loops: CDR1 MDHEN, CDR2 SYDVKM. The CDR3 has 14 amino acids. Deep-level running was used for the assay. Using immunoSEQ multiplex PCR, the repertoire was profiled, and TCRdb retains in-frame clones only, with some absent. The sample lists some 1.1 million clones, around 77% occurring once. These data come from a study of shared clonotypes between healthy human individuals. The study, taken as a whole, reports: Sorted-subset sequencing was shown by rarefaction to be incomplete despite large depth.

J is TRBJ2-7 and V is TRBV28, with D possibly called TRBD1 or TRBD2 (5 bases each). This receptor was identified in a man younger than 30 in good health. Some clones in this sample may be carry-over from other donors' samples. The sample comprised memory CD4+ T cells from PBMCs. Described subset: CD45RA-negative fraction. CDR3 in DNA: TGTGCCAGCAGTACCCCAGGGAGTACCTACGAGCAGTACTTC. Translating gives CASSTPGSTYEQYF. The variable domain in full, with the rest retrieved from reference TRBV28 and TRBJ2-7, is DVKVTQSSRYLVKRTGEKVFLECVQDMDHENMFWYRQDPGLGLRLIYFSYDVKMKEKGDIPEGYSVSREKKERFSLILESASTNQTSMYLCASSTPGSTYEQYFGPGTRLTVT.